This is a list of T cell receptor beta chains from one sample in a study of vaccination effects on CD4 cells after COVID-19. Their antigens are not known. Method: immunoSEQ multiplex PCR; TCRdb's copy keeps in-frame clones and lacks some. The sample contains approximately 74,000 clones, around 73% of which appear only once. This specimen was CD4+ T cells from PBMCs cultured without peptide, taken after COVID-19 vaccination. These receptors originate from a human donor who received a COVID-19 vaccine. The CDR3 runs from the conserved cysteine through the conserved F or W. A D gene is named only where the DNA matches it firmly. Only some rows state a clone size, as once, few, many or a class for expanded clones.

j_call	v_call	d_call	clone_size	cdr3_nt	cdr3_aa
TRBJ1-4	TRBV30	.	once	TGTGCCTGGACAGGGGCATTGTCTAATGAAAAACTGTTTTTT	CAWTGALSNEKLFF
TRBJ2-3	TRBV15	.	.	TGTGCCACCAGCACTCCAGGGGGTCAGGGGGGGGCAGATACGCAGTATTTT	CATSTPGGQGGADTQYF
TRBJ2-3	TRBV19	.	.	TGTGCCAGTAGTATCCAGGGCACAGATACGCAGTATTTT	CASSIQGTDTQYF
TRBJ1-2	TRBV5-1	.	.	TGCGCCAGCAGCTCCTACAGGGTCTCGGACTATGGCTACACCTTC	CASSSYRVSDYGYTF
TRBJ1-2	TRBV18	.	.	TGTGCCAGCTCACCGCGGGGACATAACTATGGCTACACCTTC	CASSPRGHNYGYTF
TRBJ1-6	TRBV2	.	.	TGTGCCAGCGGTGAGAGTCTGCCGGATTCACCCCTCCACTTT	CASGESLPDSPLHF
TRBJ2-1	TRBV6-1	.	.	TGTGCCAGCAGTGAAACCCGATATAATGAGCAGTTCTTC	CASSETRYNEQFF
TRBJ2-5	TRBV5-1	.	once	TGCGCCAGCAGCTTGGTCACAGTAGAGACCCAGTACTTC	CASSLVTVETQYF
TRBJ1-1	TRBV7-2	.	.	TGTGCCAGCAGCCCCCAGTCGGAGAACACTGAAGCTTTCTTT	CASSPQSENTEAFF
TRBJ1-2	TRBV28	TRBD1	.	TGTGCCAGCAGCTATCCGGGACAGGGGTCGAAGAACTATGGCTACACCTTC	CASSYPGQGSKNYGYTF
TRBJ2-5	TRBV2	.	.	TGTGCCAGCAGGGCAGAAGAGACCCAGTACTTC	CASRAEETQYF
TRBJ2-4	TRBV7-2	TRBD2	.	TGTGCCAGCAGCCCACGGGGGAGGGGAAAAAACATTCAGTACTTC	CASSPRGRGKNIQYF
TRBJ2-1	TRBV18	.	.	TGTGCCAGCTCACCACCCCGACAGTACAATGAGCAGTTCTTC	CASSPPRQYNEQFF
TRBJ1-1	TRBV30	.	.	TGTGCCTGGAAGTGGGGCACTGAAGCTTTCTTT	CAWKWGTEAFF
TRBJ1-2	TRBV29-1	TRBD1	.	TGCAGCGTTGACGCGACAGGGGGCAACTATGGCTACACCTTC	CSVDATGGNYGYTF
TRBJ2-5	TRBV4-1	TRBD2	.	TGCGCCAGCAGCCAAGGGATACTAGCGGGGGAAGAGACCCAGTACTTC	CASSQGILAGEETQYF
TRBJ1-1	TRBV6-6	.	.	TGTGCCAGCAGTGCGGAGAGTTGGGTCACTGAAGCTTTCTTT	CASSAESWVTEAFF
TRBJ2-3	TRBV5-1	TRBD2	.	TGCGCCAGCAGCTTGGTGGAGGGAGGGACAGATACGCAGTATTTT	CASSLVEGGTDTQYF
TRBJ1-5	TRBV6-5	.	.	TGTGCCAGCAGTCCTGGAAAGCGAGGTCAGCCCCAGCATTTT	CASSPGKRGQPQHF
TRBJ2-1	TRBV5-1	.	.	TGCGCCAGCAGCTTGGACAGTTGGGGCAATGAGCAGTTCTTC	CASSLDSWGNEQFF
TRBJ2-3	TRBV18	.	once	TGTGCCAGCTCACCTTCGACTAGGGAGGCAGATACGCAGTATTTT	CASSPSTREADTQYF
TRBJ1-2	TRBV29-1	TRBD1	.	TGCAGCGTCGGGGCAGGGGGGTTGGGCTACACCTTC	CSVGAGGLGYTF
TRBJ1-5	TRBV18	.	.	TGTGCCAGCTCACCTGGTAATCAGCCCCAGCATTTT	CASSPGNQPQHF
TRBJ1-1	TRBV29-1	.	.	TGCAGCGGCCACCTCGGACAGAACACTGAAGCTTTCTTT	CSGHLGQNTEAFF
TRBJ2-2	TRBV18	.	.	TGTGCCAGCTCACCACGGTCTCAGGGACCGACCGGGGAGCTGTTTTTT	CASSPRSQGPTGELFF
TRBJ2-1	TRBV19	.	.	TGTGCCAGTAGTAGGGGGAGCTCCTACAATGAGCAGTTCTTC	CASSRGSSYNEQFF
TRBJ1-4	TRBV29-1	.	few	TGCAGCGTGGGATCCAGCGGAAATGAAAAACTGTTTTTT	CSVGSSGNEKLFF
TRBJ2-3	TRBV2	.	.	TGTGCCAGCAGCTGGTGGGAGGATACGCAGTATTTT	CASSWWEDTQYF
TRBJ2-2	TRBV9	TRBD2	.	TGTGCCAGCAGCGTAGTTTCTCTAGCGGGAACCGGGGAGCTGTTTTTT	CASSVVSLAGTGELFF
TRBJ2-2	TRBV7-9	TRBD1	.	TGTGCCAGCAGCTATTACCGGGACAGGGGTTCCCCCGGGGAGCTGTTTTTT	CASSYYRDRGSPGELFF
TRBJ2-3	TRBV24-1	.	.	TGTGCCACCAGTGATTTAATCGATACGCAGTATTTT	CATSDLIDTQYF
TRBJ1-2	TRBV6-5	TRBD1	few	TGTGCCAGCTGGACAGGGAACTATGGCTACACCTTC	CASWTGNYGYTF
TRBJ2-5	TRBV5-1	TRBD1	once	TGCGCCAGCACCCCAGGGACAGTCCAAGAGACCCAGTACTTC	CASTPGTVQETQYF
TRBJ2-3	TRBV24-1	TRBD1	.	TGTGCCACCAGTGATTTCGAGACAGGGAAACCAGATACGCAGTATTTT	CATSDFETGKPDTQYF
TRBJ1-1	TRBV6-5	.	once	TGTGCCAGCAGTTACAACGTGAACACTGAAGCTTTCTTT	CASSYNVNTEAFF
TRBJ1-6	TRBV14	.	.	TGTGCCAGCAGTCCTCGTACCAAGCCAGGTTCACCCCTCCACTTT	CASSPRTKPGSPLHF
TRBJ1-2	TRBV6-5	.	.	TGTGCCGCAGGGAATACGTATGGCTACACCTTC	CAAGNTYGYTF
TRBJ1-6	TRBV7-2	TRBD1	.	TGTGCCAGCAGCTTTTTTTCACAGGGGCTTTCACCCCTCCACTTT	CASSFFSQGLSPLHF
TRBJ1-4	TRBV19	.	.	TGTGCCAGTAGTAGCCGACCGGGAATTGTGTTTTTT	CASSSRPGIVFF
TRBJ2-3	TRBV5-1	.	once	TGCGCCAGCAGCTTGGTTACCGGCTACGGCACAGATACGCAGTATTTT	CASSLVTGYGTDTQYF
TRBJ2-1	TRBV19	TRBD2	.	TGTGCCAGTAGTACCCTACTAGCGGGCAGCTACAATGAGCAGTTCTTC	CASSTLLAGSYNEQFF
TRBJ1-6	TRBV6-1	.	.	TGTGCCAGCAGTGACCGTATAAGTTTGAGCTCCTATAATTCACCCCTCCACTTT	CASSDRISLSSYNSPLHF
TRBJ1-2	TRBV12-3/TRBV12-4	TRBD1	.	TGTGCCAGCAGTTTTTCCACAGGGGGTGGCTACACCTTC	CASSFSTGGGYTF
TRBJ1-6	TRBV5-1	.	.	TGCGCCAGCAGCTTGAGGGGTTCACAGGATCGGGATTCACCCCTCCACTTT	CASSLRGSQDRDSPLHF
TRBJ2-1	TRBV19	TRBD1	.	TGTGCCAGTACGAAGACAGGGCCCGGTGGGACCTTTGAGCAGTTCTTC	CASTKTGPGGTFEQFF
TRBJ2-2	TRBV4-1	TRBD2	.	TGCGCCAGCAGCCAGACGCCTCCTACAGCGGGGGTGAACACCGGGGAGCTGTTTTTT	CASSQTPPTAGVNTGELFF
TRBJ1-2	TRBV28	TRBD1	.	TGTGCCAGCAGTGACCCCGGGACAGGGGGCTATGGCTACACCTTC	CASSDPGTGGYGYTF
TRBJ1-4	TRBV7-3	.	once	TGTGCCAGCAGCTTAAGGGAGGGACACGATAATGAAAAACTGTTTTTT	CASSLREGHDNEKLFF
TRBJ1-1	TRBV5-5	.	few	TGTGCCAGCAGCCCCCTACACGTGAACACTGAAGCTTTCTTT	CASSPLHVNTEAFF
TRBJ1-2	TRBV18	TRBD1	.	TGTGCCAGCTCACCGGACAGGGGACAGGACTACACCTTC	CASSPDRGQDYTF
TRBJ1-2	TRBV7-8	TRBD1	.	TGTGCCAGCAGCTTAGGCAGGGGGCAAGACTATGGCTACACCTTC	CASSLGRGQDYGYTF
TRBJ2-1	TRBV9	TRBD1	.	TGTGCCAGCAGCGTAGAGGGGGCCCCAGACGGGCAGTTCTTC	CASSVEGAPDGQFF
TRBJ1-1	TRBV9	.	.	TGTGCCAGCAGCGTCGGGGGGGCCCTTGGGACTGAAGCTTTCTTT	CASSVGGALGTEAFF
TRBJ2-3	TRBV6-2/TRBV6-3	.	.	TGTGCCAGCAGTTACAGGTGGGCTAGCACAGATACGCAGTATTTT	CASSYRWASTDTQYF